A selection of T cell receptor beta chains follows, all from one sample in a study of patients and donors after allogeneic stem cell transplantation. TCRdb recomputed calls from the RT-PCR reads with MiXCR, one row per CDR3 protein. Here the sample spans about 110,000 distinct CDR3 sequences, approximately 35% being singletons. Specimen: blood, either unsorted or a sorted T cell fraction (not recorded which). The receptors shown here come from a human donor who was either an allogeneic HSCT recipient or a stem cell or donor lymphocyte infusion donor (not recorded which). It is not recorded whose cells these are; they may come from a transplant donor. CDR3s include the opening cysteine and the closing phenylalanine or tryptophan. The order of the fields is D gene, CDR3 length, J gene, V gene, clone size, CDR3 protein, CDR3 DNA. A D gene is named only where the DNA matches it firmly. A row's size may be missing; if present it is once, few, many or a size class.

D gene: -
CDR3 length: 15
J gene: TRBJ2-1
V gene: TRBV7-8
clone size: -
CDR3 protein: CASSLRATFNNEQFF
CDR3 DNA: TGTGCCAGCAGCTTAAGGGCTACCTTCAACAATGAGCAGTTCTTC

D gene: TRBD1
CDR3 length: 14
J gene: TRBJ1-3
V gene: TRBV29-1
clone size: few
CDR3 protein: CSVEGGQDGNTIYF
CDR3 DNA: TGCAGCGTTGAAGGTGGACAGGATGGAAACACCATATATTTT

D gene: -
CDR3 length: 14
J gene: TRBJ1-2
V gene: TRBV7-2
clone size: few
CDR3 protein: CASSLISGLYGYTF
CDR3 DNA: TGTGCCAGCAGTCTCATCTCGGGACTATATGGCTACACCTTC

D gene: -
CDR3 length: 13
J gene: TRBJ2-1
V gene: TRBV29-1
clone size: -
CDR3 protein: CSVGVLSYNEQFF
CDR3 DNA: TGCAGCGTTGGAGTATTATCCTACAATGAGCAGTTCTTC

D gene: -
CDR3 length: 14
J gene: TRBJ2-1
V gene: TRBV7-8
clone size: once
CDR3 protein: CASSSLGSGLNWFF
CDR3 DNA: TGTGCCAGCAGCTCACTCGGGTCGGGCCTTAATTGGTTCTTC

D gene: -
CDR3 length: 13
J gene: TRBJ2-5
V gene: TRBV6-5
clone size: few
CDR3 protein: CASARQHQETQYF
CDR3 DNA: TGTGCCAGCGCAAGACAGCACCAAGAGACCCAGTACTTC

D gene: TRBD1
CDR3 length: 12
J gene: TRBJ1-4
V gene: TRBV29-1
clone size: few
CDR3 protein: CSVGTGDEKLFF
CDR3 DNA: TGCAGCGTGGGGACAGGGGACGAAAAACTGTTTTTT

D gene: -
CDR3 length: 11
J gene: TRBJ2-1
V gene: TRBV29-1
clone size: -
CDR3 protein: CSVGVLNEQFF
CDR3 DNA: TGCAGCGTTGGGGTTCTCAATGAGCAGTTCTTC

D gene: TRBD2
CDR3 length: 16
J gene: TRBJ2-1
V gene: TRBV6-6
clone size: -
CDR3 protein: CASRFSGRSSYNEQFF
CDR3 DNA: TGTGCCAGCAGATTCAGCGGGAGGAGCTCCTACAATGAGCAGTTCTTC

D gene: -
CDR3 length: 14
J gene: TRBJ2-3
V gene: TRBV7-6
clone size: -
CDR3 protein: CASGIDGITDTQYF
CDR3 DNA: TGTGCCAGCGGGATAGATGGTATAACAGATACGCAGTATTTT

D gene: -
CDR3 length: 14
J gene: TRBJ1-2
V gene: TRBV7-2
clone size: few
CDR3 protein: CASSLAAREYGYTF
CDR3 DNA: TGTGCCAGCAGCTTAGCAGCGCGGGAGTATGGCTACACCTTC

D gene: -
CDR3 length: 16
J gene: TRBJ1-3
V gene: TRBV6-6
clone size: -
CDR3 protein: CASTTMTVNSGNTIYF
CDR3 DNA: TGTGCCAGCACTACCATGACAGTCAACTCTGGAAACACCATATATTTT

D gene: TRBD1
CDR3 length: 17
J gene: TRBJ1-5
V gene: TRBV12-3/TRBV12-4
clone size: -
CDR3 protein: CASSLNRLGQGYQPQHF
CDR3 DNA: TGTGCCAGCAGTTTAAACCGACTGGGACAGGGTTATCAGCCCCAGCATTTT

D gene: -
CDR3 length: 14
J gene: TRBJ2-7
V gene: TRBV6-6
clone size: -
CDR3 protein: CAARGGGRGNEQYF
CDR3 DNA: TGTGCCGCCCGGGGCGGGGGCAGGGGAAACGAGCAGTACTTC

D gene: -
CDR3 length: 12
J gene: TRBJ1-5
V gene: TRBV2
clone size: -
CDR3 protein: CASSEYVQPQHF
CDR3 DNA: TGTGCCAGCAGTGAATACGTACAGCCCCAGCATTTT

D gene: TRBD1
CDR3 length: 15
J gene: TRBJ1-1
V gene: TRBV7-9
clone size: few
CDR3 protein: CASSSRQGSNTEAFF
CDR3 DNA: TGTGCCAGCAGCTCCCGACAGGGATCGAACACTGAAGCTTTCTTT

D gene: -
CDR3 length: 15
J gene: TRBJ2-5
V gene: TRBV28
clone size: -
CDR3 protein: CASSIPGRPGETQYF
CDR3 DNA: TGTGCCAGCAGTATTCCGGGACGACCCGGGGAGACCCAGTACTTC

D gene: -
CDR3 length: 13
J gene: TRBJ1-5
V gene: TRBV20-1
clone size: few
CDR3 protein: CSAREDSLQPQHF
CDR3 DNA: TGCAGTGCTAGGGAGGACAGTTTACAGCCCCAGCATTTT

D gene: -
CDR3 length: 18
J gene: TRBJ1-2
V gene: TRBV10-3
clone size: -
CDR3 protein: CAISESWSFRGDFYGYTF
CDR3 DNA: TGTGCCATCAGTGAGTCGTGGTCCTTTCGAGGGGATTTCTATGGCTACACCTTC

D gene: -
CDR3 length: 14
J gene: TRBJ2-3
V gene: TRBV4-2
clone size: -
CDR3 protein: CASSRAGSTDTQYF
CDR3 DNA: TGTGCCAGCAGCCGGGCAGGTAGCACAGATACGCAGTATTTT

D gene: -
CDR3 length: 14
J gene: TRBJ1-1
V gene: TRBV6-5
clone size: -
CDR3 protein: CASSYGRQGPEAFF
CDR3 DNA: TGTGCCAGCAGTTACGGGCGGCAGGGTCCTGAAGCTTTCTTT

D gene: -
CDR3 length: 12
J gene: TRBJ1-2
V gene: TRBV20-1
clone size: many
CDR3 protein: CSASVQGSVYTF
CDR3 DNA: TGCAGTGCTAGTGTCCAGGGGTCCGTCTACACCTTC

D gene: TRBD2
CDR3 length: 17
J gene: TRBJ2-1
V gene: TRBV4-3
clone size: once
CDR3 protein: CASSQPARLAAYNEQFF
CDR3 DNA: TGCGCCAGCAGCCAACCGGCGAGACTAGCGGCCTACAATGAGCAGTTCTTC

D gene: -
CDR3 length: 13
J gene: TRBJ1-5
V gene: TRBV5-1
clone size: few
CDR3 protein: CASSAKGNQPQHF
CDR3 DNA: TGCGCCAGCAGCGCCAAGGGCAATCAGCCCCAGCATTTT

D gene: -
CDR3 length: 14
J gene: TRBJ2-5
V gene: TRBV15
clone size: -
CDR3 protein: CATSRDRPEETQYF
CDR3 DNA: TGTGCCACCAGCAGAGATAGGCCAGAAGAGACCCAGTACTTC

D gene: -
CDR3 length: 16
J gene: TRBJ2-1
V gene: TRBV6-1
clone size: -
CDR3 protein: CASSETRDGAWDEQFF
CDR3 DNA: TGTGCCAGCAGTGAAACCCGGGACGGAGCATGGGATGAGCAGTTCTTC

D gene: TRBD2
CDR3 length: 15
J gene: TRBJ2-7
V gene: TRBV5-1
clone size: -
CDR3 protein: CASSILAGAAYEQYF
CDR3 DNA: TGCGCCAGCAGCATACTAGCGGGAGCCGCCTACGAGCAGTACTTC

D gene: TRBD1
CDR3 length: 15
J gene: TRBJ1-3
V gene: TRBV12-3/TRBV12-4
clone size: many
CDR3 protein: CASSPTGVPGNTIYF
CDR3 DNA: TGTGCCAGCAGTCCAACAGGGGTCCCTGGAAACACCATATATTTT

D gene: -
CDR3 length: 13
J gene: TRBJ2-2
V gene: TRBV10-1
clone size: -
CDR3 protein: CASSEGNTGELFF
CDR3 DNA: TGCGCCAGCAGTGAGGGGAACACCGGGGAGCTGTTTTTT

D gene: TRBD2
CDR3 length: 13
J gene: TRBJ2-7
V gene: TRBV10-3
clone size: -
CDR3 protein: CAIGLAGDDEQYF
CDR3 DNA: TGTGCCATCGGTCTAGCGGGAGATGACGAGCAGTACTTC

D gene: TRBD2
CDR3 length: 15
J gene: TRBJ2-3
V gene: TRBV6-6
clone size: few
CDR3 protein: CASSYSRGSTDTQYF
CDR3 DNA: TGTGCCAGCAGTTACTCTCGCGGGAGTACAGATACGCAGTATTTT

D gene: TRBD1
CDR3 length: 15
J gene: TRBJ2-7
V gene: TRBV27
clone size: -
CDR3 protein: CASRTQGAGSYEQYF
CDR3 DNA: TGTGCCAGCAGAACACAGGGGGCCGGCTCCTACGAGCAGTACTTC

D gene: TRBD1
CDR3 length: 12
J gene: TRBJ1-4
V gene: TRBV20-1
clone size: many
CDR3 protein: CSGQGFNEKLFF
CDR3 DNA: TGCAGTGGACAGGGATTTAACGAAAAACTGTTTTTT

D gene: -
CDR3 length: 13
J gene: TRBJ2-7
V gene: TRBV9
clone size: -
CDR3 protein: CASSAQGRNEQYF
CDR3 DNA: TGTGCCAGCAGCGCTCAGGGTAGGAACGAGCAGTACTTC

D gene: TRBD2
CDR3 length: 16
J gene: TRBJ2-2
V gene: TRBV7-2
clone size: few
CDR3 protein: CASSSTGLLFTGELFF
CDR3 DNA: TGTGCCAGCAGCTCTACGGGACTACTATTTACCGGGGAGCTGTTTTTT

D gene: -
CDR3 length: 14
J gene: TRBJ1-2
V gene: TRBV4-3
clone size: many
CDR3 protein: CASTPMLANYGYTF
CDR3 DNA: TGCGCCTCAACCCCCATGCTGGCTAACTATGGCTACACCTTC

D gene: -
CDR3 length: 16
J gene: TRBJ1-2
V gene: TRBV19
clone size: large
CDR3 protein: CASRIEERRGPDGYTF
CDR3 DNA: TGTGCCAGTAGAATAGAGGAGAGGCGGGGACCCGATGGCTACACCTTC

D gene: -
CDR3 length: 14
J gene: TRBJ2-7
V gene: TRBV27
clone size: -
CDR3 protein: CASSFNWGSNEQYF
CDR3 DNA: TGTGCCAGCAGTTTTAATTGGGGTTCCAACGAGCAGTACTTC

D gene: -
CDR3 length: 15
J gene: TRBJ2-7
V gene: TRBV20-1
clone size: -
CDR3 protein: CSASPGLSGPYEQYF
CDR3 DNA: TGCAGTGCTTCCCCCGGACTCAGCGGGCCCTACGAGCAGTACTTC

D gene: TRBD1
CDR3 length: 13
J gene: TRBJ2-7
V gene: TRBV12-3/TRBV12-4
clone size: -
CDR3 protein: CASSTGQGYEQYF
CDR3 DNA: TGTGCCAGCAGTACGGGACAGGGCTACGAGCAGTACTTC

D gene: TRBD2
CDR3 length: 15
J gene: TRBJ2-1
V gene: TRBV10-3
clone size: -
CDR3 protein: CAIGPRGGSYNEQFF
CDR3 DNA: TGTGCCATCGGCCCCCGGGGGGGCTCCTACAATGAGCAGTTCTTC

D gene: -
CDR3 length: 15
J gene: TRBJ2-1
V gene: TRBV29-1
clone size: -
CDR3 protein: CTGSGTGSPYNEQFF
CDR3 DNA: TGCACCGGCTCGGGAACAGGGTCCCCCTACAATGAGCAGTTCTTC

D gene: -
CDR3 length: 15
J gene: TRBJ1-3
V gene: TRBV7-9
clone size: few
CDR3 protein: CASSSGSGPGNTIYF
CDR3 DNA: TGTGCCAGCAGCTCCGGCTCGGGGCCTGGAAACACCATATATTTT

D gene: -
CDR3 length: 13
J gene: TRBJ1-5
V gene: TRBV20-1
clone size: -
CDR3 protein: CSARADSNQPQHF
CDR3 DNA: TGCAGTGCTAGAGCGGATAGCAATCAGCCCCAGCATTTT

D gene: -
CDR3 length: 16
J gene: TRBJ2-1
V gene: TRBV3-1
clone size: -
CDR3 protein: CASSKRLRSSYNEQFF
CDR3 DNA: TGTGCCAGCAGCAAGAGATTGAGAAGCTCCTACAATGAGCAGTTCTTC

D gene: TRBD1
CDR3 length: 14
J gene: TRBJ1-1
V gene: TRBV12-3/TRBV12-4
clone size: -
CDR3 protein: CASSFDRGNTEAFF
CDR3 DNA: TGTGCCAGCAGTTTCGACAGGGGTAACACTGAAGCTTTCTTT

D gene: TRBD2
CDR3 length: 16
J gene: TRBJ2-7
V gene: TRBV20-1
clone size: -
CDR3 protein: CSASWTGTSGKHEQYF
CDR3 DNA: TGCAGTGCTAGCTGGACCGGGACTAGCGGGAAGCACGAGCAGTACTTC

D gene: -
CDR3 length: 15
J gene: TRBJ1-1
V gene: TRBV5-6
clone size: -
CDR3 protein: CASSLGADAGTEAFF
CDR3 DNA: TGTGCCAGCAGCTTGGGCGCTGACGCTGGGACTGAAGCTTTCTTT

D gene: -
CDR3 length: 14
J gene: TRBJ1-2
V gene: TRBV20-1
clone size: many
CDR3 protein: CSAPQRQANYGYTF
CDR3 DNA: TGCAGTGCTCCCCAAAGGCAGGCGAACTATGGCTACACCTTC

D gene: -
CDR3 length: 13
J gene: TRBJ1-5
V gene: TRBV2
clone size: -
CDR3 protein: CASSDTGRQPQHF
CDR3 DNA: TGTGCCAGCAGTGACACAGGGCGCCAGCCCCAGCATTTT

D gene: -
CDR3 length: 17
J gene: TRBJ1-2
V gene: TRBV7-9
clone size: -
CDR3 protein: CASSSQGPTGRTYGYTF
CDR3 DNA: TGTGCCAGCAGCTCCCAGGGCCCCACGGGACGGACTTATGGCTACACCTTC

D gene: -
CDR3 length: 14
J gene: TRBJ1-2
V gene: TRBV12-3/TRBV12-4
clone size: few
CDR3 protein: CASSFMGGAHGYTF
CDR3 DNA: TGTGCCAGCAGTTTTATGGGGGGCGCCCATGGCTACACCTTC

D gene: -
CDR3 length: 14
J gene: TRBJ2-1
V gene: TRBV20-1
clone size: few
CDR3 protein: CSARSPRLLYEQFF
CDR3 DNA: TGCAGTGCTAGAAGCCCTAGACTCCTCTATGAGCAGTTCTTC

D gene: -
CDR3 length: 13
J gene: TRBJ2-1
V gene: TRBV24-1
clone size: few
CDR3 protein: CATSTGKHNEQFF
CDR3 DNA: TGTGCCACCAGTACGGGAAAACACAATGAGCAGTTCTTC

D gene: -
CDR3 length: 14
J gene: TRBJ2-1
V gene: TRBV14
clone size: -
CDR3 protein: CASSPAGEYNEQFF
CDR3 DNA: TGTGCCAGCAGCCCCGCCGGGGAGTACAATGAGCAGTTCTTC

D gene: -
CDR3 length: 13
J gene: TRBJ1-2
V gene: TRBV7-9
clone size: few
CDR3 protein: CASSLALVYGYTF
CDR3 DNA: TGTGCCAGCAGCTTAGCGCTCGTATATGGCTACACCTTC

D gene: -
CDR3 length: 14
J gene: TRBJ2-4
V gene: TRBV5-1
clone size: few
CDR3 protein: CASSPSGVKNIQYF
CDR3 DNA: TGCGCCAGCAGTCCCTCGGGGGTCAAAAACATTCAGTACTTC

D gene: -
CDR3 length: 11
J gene: TRBJ2-7
V gene: TRBV5-1
clone size: -
CDR3 protein: CASSLGGLEYF
CDR3 DNA: TGCGCCAGCAGCTTGGGCGGTCTGGAGTACTTC

D gene: -
CDR3 length: 13
J gene: TRBJ2-2
V gene: TRBV7-3
clone size: -
CDR3 protein: CASSPRRTGELFF
CDR3 DNA: TGTGCCAGCAGCCCCAGACGCACCGGGGAGCTGTTTTTT